The 26 T cell receptor beta chains reported below all come from one sample, sequenced in a study of shared clonotypes between healthy human individuals. Only in-frame clones appear in the TCRdb table, and some are missing; sequencing was by immunoSEQ multiplex PCR. The table records fewer than 400,000 clones, approximately 79% of them present only once. Sequenced material: memory CD4+ T cells sorted from blood. Regarding subset: CD45RA-negative fraction. These receptors came from a man aged 25 to 45 in good health.

The rearrangement links TRBV5-8 to TRBJ2-7; 7 bases are shared with TRBD1. In germline, CDR1 is SGHTS, CDR2 YDEGEE. J was trimmed by 3 bases and V by 2 bases; bases with no gene match: 8. The CDR3 is 15 amino acids. The CDR3 sequence is CASSLKGARFYEQYF. The CDR3 DNA reads as TGTGCCAGCAGCTTAAAGGGGGCCCGATTCTACGAGCAGTACTTC.

This chain's CDR3 is CAWSVQGTGELFF. The CDR3 DNA reads TGTGCCTGGAGTGTACAGGGGACCGGGGAGCTGTTTTTT. V is TRBV30 and J is TRBJ2-2, with 7 positions matching TRBD1. Germline assignment: CDR1 GTSNPN and CDR2 SVGIG (reference sequence). This CDR3 spans 13 amino acids. The V and J ends lost 0 bases and 5 bases, in that order; junction bases with no gene match: 0.

The chain links TRBV29-1 to TRBJ2-3; D call uncertain. Trimming took 7 bases from V and 0 from J, leaving 5 bases between them. This CDR3 contains 11 residues. Germline V gives CDR1 SQVTM, CDR2 ANQGSEA. The CDR3 sequence is CSGSSTDTQYF. CDR3 bases: TGCAGCGGGTCAAGCACAGATACGCAGTATTTT.

The V gene is TRBV11-2, the J gene TRBJ1-2; 7 positions match TRBD1. The CDR3 is 14 residues long. V lost 4 bases and J lost 5; bases outside the gene matches: 7. The germline gives CDR1 SGHAT, CDR2 FQNNGV. DNA for the CDR3: TGTGCCAGCAGCTACAGACAGGGTGGTTATGGCTACACCTTC. It encodes CASSYRQGGYGYTF.

This clone occurred once. This chain uses TRBV7-9 with TRBJ2-1; TRBD1 agrees at 8 bases. The J segment lost 9 bases and the V segment lost 5 bases, leaving 12 bases of the junction unmatched. Germline CDR1 and CDR2: SEHNR and FQNEAQ (reference sequence). The CDR3 is made up of 15 amino acids. CDR3 sequence (DNA): TGTGCCAGCAGCCAGACAGGGGCTTCCGGCGGTGAGCAGTTCTTC. This codes for CASSQTGASGGEQFF.

The chain joins TRBV6-5 to TRBJ1-4; D uncertain. Germline V gives CDR1 MNHEY, CDR2 SVGAGI. The germline V and J ends were trimmed by 1 base and 1 base, with 4 bases remaining between them. This CDR3 comprises 14 residues. The CDR3 sequence: CASSYFKTNEKLFF. CDR3 sequence (DNA): TGTGCCAGCAGTTACTTCAAAACTAATGAAAAACTGTTTTTT.

This clone was counted only a few times. The chain joins TRBV18 to TRBJ2-1; TRBD1 agrees at 9 bases. Germline CDR1 reads KGHSH; CDR2 reads LQKENI. The CDR3 totals 15 residues. After removal of 4 bases from V and 8 bases from J, the junction contained 9 bases not matched to a gene. The CDR3 nucleotides read TGTGCCAGCTCACGGGGGACAGGGACCTGGGATGAGCAGTTCTTC. Translating it yields CASSRGTGTWDEQFF.

The count of this clone is one. The V call is TRBV9, the J call TRBJ2-7; D is possibly TRBD2 (5 bases). Germline-derived CDR1 and CDR2 are SGDLS and YYNGEE. Between the trimmed V and J ends, which lost 4 bases and 0 bases, there was a span of 11 bases. CDR3 length equals 14 residues. The CDR3 DNA follows: TGTGCCAGCAGCTCGAGAGGGATCTCCTACGAGCAGTACTTC. Amino acids: CASSSRGISYEQYF.

In the case of this clone: A junction end diverges from the germline sequence, so it may reflect a read error. The chain joins TRBV6-5 to TRBJ1-4, with D unresolved. The germline V gene has CDR1 MNHEY and CDR2 SVGAGI. CDR3 length: 14 amino acids. DNA for the CDR3: TGTGCCAGCAGTTTAAAACCTTCAAATGGAAAACTGTTTTTT. Protein: CASSLKPSNGKLFF.

This sequence joins TRBV6-5 and TRBJ2-6, with 7 nucleotides matching TRBD1. Looked up from germline, CDR1 is MNHEY and CDR2 is SVGAGI. After removal of 6 bases from V and 3 bases from J, the junction contained 5 bases not matched to a gene. CDR3 length: 15 residues. This CDR3 reads CASRQGPGGANVLTF. The CDR3 region has the DNA TGTGCCAGCAGACAGGGGCCAGGTGGGGCCAACGTCCTGACTTTC.

This rearrangement joins TRBV28 to TRBJ2-3; D might be TRBD1 or TRBD2, each matching 5 bases. The germline gives CDR1 MDHEN, CDR2 SYDVKM. The CDR3 length is 16 residues. Trimming stripped 3 bases from V and 4 bases from J, with 17 bases between. CDR3: CASSLGRVVWADTQYF. CDR3 DNA: TGTGCCAGCAGTTTGGGACGGGTAGTGTGGGCAGATACGCAGTATTTT. The whole variable domain, remainder taken from reference TRBV28 and TRBJ2-3, is DVKVTQSSRYLVKRTGEKVFLECVQDMDHENMFWYRQDPGLGLRLIYFSYDVKMKEKGDIPEGYSVSREKKERFSLILESASTNQTSMYLCASSLGRVVWADTQYFGPGTRLTVL.

The V call is TRBV6-1, the J call TRBJ2-1, with D unclear. V was shortened by 1 base and J by 0 bases, with 16 bases between the two germline ends. The CDR3 is 18 amino acids. Germline lookup yields CDR1 MNHNS and CDR2 SASEGT. The CDR3, as DNA: TGTGCCAGCAGTGAAGGAGTCGGACCCAAGAGCTCCTACAATGAGCAGTTCTTC. It translates to CASSEGVGPKSSYNEQFF.

V is TRBV7-2 and J is TRBJ1-1; the D is unclear. Trimming pared 0 bases from V and 5 bases from J, leaving 13 bases between. This CDR3 is built from 15 residues. Germline lookup yields CDR1 SGHTA and CDR2 FQGNSA. CDR3 amino acids: CASSLAPNSGTEAFF. In nucleotides, the CDR3 is TGTGCCAGCAGCTTAGCTCCAAATTCCGGGACTGAAGCTTTCTTT.

This clone was counted a few times. This chain connects TRBV19 to TRBJ2-2, with D unclear. Per germline, CDR1 LNHDA and CDR2 SQIVND (reference sequence). CDR3 length equals 12 residues. Trimming stripped 10 bases from V and 0 bases from J, with 6 bases between. CDR3 sequence: CATHANTGELFF. DNA of the CDR3: TGTGCCACCCACGCGAACACCGGGGAGCTGTTTTTT.

The chain combines TRBV5-5 with TRBJ1-3; 9 positions agree with TRBD1. The CDR3 spans 15 residues. Per the germline V gene, CDR1 is SGHKS and CDR2 is YYEKEE (reference sequence). Trimming at V came to 2 bases and at J to 4 bases, leaving 4 bases not matched to a gene. The CDR3 sequence: CASSLLQGAGNTIYF. For the CDR3, the DNA is TGTGCCAGCAGCTTATTACAGGGGGCAGGAAACACCATATATTTT.

This clone came up a few times. In the same sample, other DNA sequences code for this CDR3. The CDR3 loop reads CASSLGAGNTGELFF. The CDR3 DNA follows: TGTGCCAGCAGCTTAGGGGCGGGGAACACCGGGGAGCTGTTTTTT. The chain has TRBV7-9 and TRBJ2-2, with D possibly TRBD2 on 5 matching bases. This CDR3 region has 15 residues. Germline V CDR1 and CDR2: SEHNR, FQNEAQ (reference sequence). Between the trimmed V and J ends, which lost 1 base and 1 base, there was a span of 7 bases.

The chain has TRBV2 and TRBJ1-1, with TRBD1 identical over 8 bases. This CDR3 has 14 amino acids. V gave up 5 bases and J gave up 1 base; unmatched junction bases: 3. Germline V gives CDR1 SNHLY, CDR2 FYNNEI. CDR3 sequence reads: CASSLDRGNTEAFF. The CDR3, as DNA: TGTGCCAGCAGTCTCGACAGGGGGAACACTGAAGCTTTCTTT.

On this clone: One junction end does not reproduce the germline sequence, and a read error may be involved. The chain is built from TRBV6-1 and TRBJ2-5, with D possibly being TRBD2 (6 bases). CDR3 size: 12 residues. Germline CDR1 MNHNS, CDR2 SASEGT. In DNA form, the CDR3 reads TGTGCCAGCAGTGCAAACCGGGACTTTGGGAACTTC. It yields the protein CASSANRDFGNF.

The V call is TRBV5-1, the J call TRBJ1-4; TRBD1 might be the D (5 bases). Germline loops: CDR1 SGHRS, CDR2 YFSETQ. The CDR3 runs 15 residues. Between the trimmed V and J ends, which lost 4 bases and 2 bases, there was a span of 12 bases. This CDR3 is CASSDTRATNEKLFF. In DNA form, the CDR3 reads TGCGCCAGCAGCGACACCAGGGCTACTAATGAAAAACTGTTTTTT.

This rearrangement joins TRBV29-1 to TRBJ2-5; 10 bases line up with TRBD2. The CDR3 totals 18 residues. The J segment lost 4 bases and the V segment lost 4 bases, leaving 18 bases of the junction unmatched. From germline, CDR1 is SQVTM and CDR2 ANQGSEA. In DNA form, the CDR3 reads TGCAGCGTTGTGTGGATGGTTGGGCTAGCGGGAGTTGGAGAGACCCAGTACTTC. Its protein is CSVVWMVGLAGVGETQYF.

The chain joins TRBV28 to TRBJ2-7; TRBD1 matches 8 bases. Germline loops: CDR1 MDHEN, CDR2 SYDVKM. V trimming: 1 base; J trimming: 7 bases; junction bases outside the gene matches: 18. This CDR3 has 18 amino acids. The CDR3 nucleotides are TGTGCCAGCAGTTTATCGCCGGGACAGGCCGTGGGGGTTGGAGAGCAGTACTTC. As protein: CASSLSPGQAVGVGEQYF.

The chain carries TRBV28 and TRBJ2-7; 7 bases map to TRBD2. With V trimmed by 7 bases and J by 3 bases, 3 bases remained unmatched. The CDR3 totals 12 residues. Germline V CDR1 and CDR2: MDHEN, SYDVKM. The CDR3 region is CASTWGGYEQYF. In nucleotides, the CDR3 is TGTGCCAGCACCTGGGGGGGCTACGAGCAGTACTTC.

Concerning this clone itself: Other DNA variants within this sample encode the same CDR3. This chain joins TRBV4-3 and TRBJ2-5, with D possibly matching TRBD2 (6 bases). The CDR3 is 14 amino acids. V lost 3 bases and J 2 bases, leaving 10 bases between the germline ends. Per the germline V gene, CDR1 is LGHNA and CDR2 is YSLEER. Here the CDR3 reads CASSQGGSQETQYF. CDR3 sequence (DNA): TGCGCCAGCAGCCAGGGGGGAAGTCAAGAGACCCAGTACTTC.

The chain joins TRBV15 to TRBJ2-1, with D tentatively TRBD2 (6 bases). CDR1 is LNHNV, CDR2 YYDKDF, per germline (reference sequence). Between the trimmed V and J ends, which lost 3 bases and 12 bases, there was a span of 15 bases. This CDR3 has 13 amino acids. CDR3 region: CATSSRMGGVQFF. The CDR3 nucleotides are TGTGCCACCAGCAGTCGGATGGGGGGAGTGCAGTTCTTC. Complete variable domain (other parts from reference TRBV15 and TRBJ2-1): DAMVIQNPRYQVTQFGKPVTLSCSQTLNHNVMYWYQQKSSQAPKLLFHYYDKDFNNEADTPDNFQSRRPNTSFCFLDIRSPGLGDTAMYLCATSSRMGGVQFFGPGTRLTVL.

The gene calls are TRBV7-3 and TRBJ2-1; D might be TRBD2 (5 bases). The V end was cut by 5 bases, the J end by 5 bases, with 16 bases between. The CDR3 extends over 15 amino acids. Germline V gene data show CDR1 as SGHTA and CDR2 as FQGTGA. The CDR3 loop reads CASSLIPGSNNEQFF. Written as DNA, the CDR3 is TGTGCCAGCAGCCTTATTCCGGGGTCTAACAATGAGCAGTTCTTC.

In regard to this clone: The germline gene is not matched at one end of the junction; a read error may be the cause. Within the sample, other DNA sequences also encode this same CDR3. This chain joins TRBV7-2 and TRBJ1-5; weak D call: TRBD1 (5 bases). The CDR3 runs to 14 residues. Germline lookup yields CDR1 SGHTA and CDR2 FQGNSA. The CDR3 here is CASSLFQGYQPQHF. The CDR3 DNA follows: TGCGCCAGCAGCTTATTTCAGGGCTATCAGCCCCAGCATTTT.